This T cell receptor (beta chain) was obtained from a study of shared clonotypes between healthy human individuals. Whole-study context: There were three CD4 naive, three CD4 memory, two CD8 naive and one CD8 memory plates per donor.

Generated by immunoSEQ multiplex PCR, the TCRdb table keeps only in-frame clones and is missing some. The sample lists some 200,000 clones; around 63% were seen once. Trimming removed 5 bases from V and 8 bases from J; junction bases left unmatched: 9. Germline CDR1 is SEHNR and CDR2 is FQNEAQ (reference sequence). The CDR3 totals 14 residues. The chain is built from TRBV7-9 and TRBJ1-2; 9 bases are shared with TRBD1. The TCR originated in a man between 25 and 39 years old in good health. The material sequenced was memory CD4+ T cells sorted from blood. The subset is: CD45RA-negative fraction. The CDR3 DNA is TGTGCCAGCAGCCCTTACCTCGGGACAGGGGGCTACACCTTC. It specifies CASSPYLGTGGYTF. The entire variable domain, with the rest obtained from reference TRBV7-9 and TRBJ1-2, is as follows: DTGVSQNPRHKITKRGQNVTFRCDPISEHNRLYWYRQTLGQGPEFLTYFQNEAQLEKSRLLSDRFSAERPKGSFSTLEIQRTEQGDSAMYLCASSPYLGTGGYTFGSGTRLTVV.